The 10 T cell receptor beta chains below all came from one sample that was sequenced in a study of tumor-infiltrating lymphocytes in primary liver carcinoma. The authors made TCR beta cDNA from approximately 500 ng total RNA with a constant-region primer. Three rounds of nested multiplex PCR with slightly modified ARM-PCR produced TCR beta libraries. A C-beta reverse primer and TRBV1-TRBV30 forward primers served in each of the first two PCR rounds, at 10 cycles apiece. MiXCR, applied by TCRdb to the multiplex PCR reads, yields one record per CDR3 protein. Of approximately 110,000 distinct CDR3 sequences listed, roughly 69% are singletons. Each 20-30 mg portion of unsorted bulk tissue served as the source for co-extraction of RNA and DNA. The sequenced sample consisted of liver tumor tissue from sampling region 1. Subset denoted: tumor region T1, superior pole. These receptors originate from a woman aged 60-70 years with primary liver carcinoma and hepatitis B virus infection.

The chain is built from TRBV30 and TRBJ2-5; possible D gene TRBD2, 6 bases. Trimming took off 4 bases at V and 4 bases at J, with 16 bases between the two ends. CDR3 length: 14 residues. The V gene's germline CDR1 is GTSNPN and CDR2 SVGIG (reference sequence). In DNA form, the CDR3 reads TGTGCCTGGAACGGCGGGACCCCTATAGAGACCCAGTACTTC. Its protein is CAWNGGTPIETQYF.

At least ten counts were recorded for this clonotype. V gene TRBV12-3 or TRBV12-4 combines with J gene TRBJ2-1, with D unclear. The CDR3 length is 13 residues. With 7 bases removed from V and 9 bases from J, the gap between germline ends came to 16 bases. DNA for the CDR3: TGTGCCAGCATTCCTAGGCGGCACGGTGAGCAGTTCTTC. This encodes CASIPRRHGEQFF.

This chain connects TRBV28 to TRBJ2-2, with TRBD2 matching 10 bases. Germline V lookup: CDR1 MDHEN, CDR2 SYDVKM. V shed 8 bases and J 3 bases; nucleotides not matched to a gene: 18. There are 19 residues in the CDR3. The CDR3 sequence: CASRFWASGRGGHTGELFF. The CDR3 coding sequence is TGTGCCAGCCGCTTCTGGGCCAGCGGGAGGGGAGGGCACACCGGGGAGCTGTTTTTT.

This clonotype was detected only once. The CDR3 does not close with the conserved phenylalanine or tryptophan, likely indicating a read error. CDR3 sequence (DNA): TGTGCCAGCAGATTGGACAGGGGGCTAGAGACCCAGTACTTA. Residues: CASRLDRGLETQYL. The chain has TRBV11-2 and TRBJ2-5; 11 positions match TRBD1. Trimming cost V 6 bases and J 4 bases; bases outside gene matches: 4. Germline V gene data show CDR1 as SGHAT and CDR2 as FQNNGV. The CDR3 is made up of 14 amino acids.

This clonotype was detected only once. One end of the junction fails to match germline, which may point to a read error. V gene TRBV29-1 combines with J gene TRBJ2-3; 7 positions match TRBD1. This CDR3 spans 12 amino acids. Germline loops: CDR1 SQVTM, CDR2 ANQGSEA. The CDR3 DNA reads as TGCAGCGTAGGGGACAGCACAAATACGCAGTATTTT. Translating it yields CSVGDSTNTQYF.

As for this clonotype: This likely comes from a read error, as the CDR3 has no conserved phenylalanine or tryptophan at its end. This rearrangement joins TRBV11-2 to TRBJ2-5; possible D gene TRBD2, 7 bases. CDR1 and CDR2 (germline): SGHAT, FQNNGV. The CDR3 loop spans 16 amino acids. The CDR3: CASAEGGGATSETQYS. DNA of the CDR3: TGTGCTAGCGCCGAGGGGGGGGGCGCGACGTCTGAGACCCAGTACTCC.

The table lists this clonotype with a count of one. A much more abundant neighbour one base away suggests this may be a read error. V gene TRBV5-4 combines with J gene TRBJ1-2; D not certain. This CDR3 spans 15 amino acids. CDR1 and CDR2 (germline): SGHNT, YYREEE (reference sequence). V lost 0 bases and J 2 bases, leaving 11 bases between the germline ends. The CDR3 here is CASSLVKTRNYGYTF. The CDR3 DNA is TGTGCCAGCAGCTTGGTTAAAACACGAAACTATGGCTACACCTTC.

About this clonotype itself: Sequence at one end of the junction differs from germline and may be a read error. The V and J genes are TRBV11-2 and TRBJ2-7; D tentatively reads TRBD1 or TRBD2 (6 bases each). The CDR3 totals 16 residues. In germline, CDR1 is SGHAT, CDR2 FQNNGV. The CDR3 DNA is TGTGCCAGCAGCTTAGGATCGGGGGCTAGCGACTACGAGCAGTACTTT. This encodes CASSLGSGASDYEQYF.

Worth noting for this clonotype: Being one base from a much bigger clone, this may be a read error. No conserved phenylalanine or tryptophan ends this CDR3, so it is likely a read error. The chain employs TRBV29-1 and TRBJ2-7; TRBD2 is a possible D gene (6 bases). V lost 1 base and J lost 3, with 19 bases in between. Per germline, CDR1 SQVTM and CDR2 ANQGSEA. The CDR3 sequence is 16 residues long. CDR3 sequence: CSVEAWRAGLLYEQYI. The CDR3 bases are TGCAGCGTTGAAGCGTGGCGGGCGGGGCTACTCTACGAGCAGTACATC.

For this clonotype: At one boundary the junction diverges from the germline segment, which might be a read error. The rearrangement uses TRBV10-2 and TRBJ1-1; D is ambiguous. The germline gives CDR1 WSHSY, CDR2 SAAADI. The CDR3 has 14 residues. The CDR3 reads CASRERQTNTETFF. The CDR3, as DNA: TGCGCCAGCAGAGAGCGTCAAACGAACACTGAAACTTTCTTT.